This is a list of T cell receptor beta chains from one sample in a study of T cell repertoires in ileal Crohn's disease. Generated by immunoSEQ multiplex PCR, the TCRdb table keeps only in-frame clones and is missing some. The sample lists 25,000 to 35,000 clones, 80% to 85% occurring once. The specimen was ileal tissue. Receptor source: an adult with Crohn's disease. Both conserved end residues are part of each CDR3.

V	J	CDR3
TRBV15	TRBJ1-5	CATSNGDSRARQPQHF
TRBV29-1	TRBJ1-2	CSVEDGRGYGYTF
TRBV7-3	TRBJ2-7	CASSLTWGDEQYF
TRBV7-2	TRBJ1-6	CASSLANRQGSSSPLHF
TRBV6-6	TRBJ2-1	CASINRDRGYNEQFF
TRBV7-2	TRBJ2-7	CASSPRGTSGVREQYF
TRBV6-5	TRBJ1-2	CAAGGGSYGYTF
TRBV5-6	TRBJ2-5	CASSFILGAETQYF
TRBV10-3	TRBJ1-2	CAISGTGGSGYTF
TRBV19	TRBJ1-5	CASSGDTWRPQHF
TRBV29-1	TRBJ2-7	CSVESGQGAGEQYF
TRBV6-5	TRBJ1-1	CASSYWGRGSTEAFF
TRBV5-6	TRBJ1-2	CASSQDWGYGYTF
TRBV7-3	TRBJ1-1	CASSPDRGLGEAFF
TRBV7-2	TRBJ2-7	CASSRRTLGSYEQYF
TRBV5-5	TRBJ1-1	CASSTRQANTEAFF
TRBV27	TRBJ1-1	CASSPGTEANTEAFF
TRBV5-6	TRBJ1-2	CASSLVGRGTYGYTF
TRBV7-8	TRBJ1-2	CASSGTGDGYGYTF
TRBV11-2	TRBJ2-6	CASSLSVSGSGANVLTF
TRBV19	TRBJ1-2	CASSKEYTGVYGYTF
TRBV27	TRBJ1-5	CASSSPGLNQPQHF